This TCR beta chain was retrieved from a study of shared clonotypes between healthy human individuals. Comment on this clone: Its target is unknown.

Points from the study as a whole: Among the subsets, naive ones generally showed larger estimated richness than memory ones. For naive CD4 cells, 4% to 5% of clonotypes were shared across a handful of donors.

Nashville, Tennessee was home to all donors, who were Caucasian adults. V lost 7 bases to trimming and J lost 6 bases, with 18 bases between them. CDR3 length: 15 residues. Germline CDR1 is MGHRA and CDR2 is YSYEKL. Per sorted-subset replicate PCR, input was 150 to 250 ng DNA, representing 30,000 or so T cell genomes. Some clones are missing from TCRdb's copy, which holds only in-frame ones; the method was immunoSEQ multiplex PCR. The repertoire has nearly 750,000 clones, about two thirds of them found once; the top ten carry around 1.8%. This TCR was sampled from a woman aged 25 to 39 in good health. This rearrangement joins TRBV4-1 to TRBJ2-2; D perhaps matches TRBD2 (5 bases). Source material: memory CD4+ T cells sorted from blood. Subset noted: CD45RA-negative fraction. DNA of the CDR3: TGCGCCAGCACCAAAAGCGGAGACCACGCCGGGGAGCTGTTTTTT. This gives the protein CASTKSGDHAGELFF.